Sequencing of this T cell receptor beta chain was carried out in a study of shared clonotypes between healthy human individuals. Findings and limits, study-wide: In having few donors, the study represented limited genetic and exposure-history diversity.

Naive-designated CD8 cells lacked CD45RO, were positively enriched for CCR7, and omitted terminally differentiated effector memory CD45RA+ cells. The CDR3 spans 16 residues. Trimming took off 1 base at V and 0 bases at J, with 13 bases between the two ends. Per the germline V gene, CDR1 is MNHNS and CDR2 is SASEGT. Genomic DNA of every subset was divided equally among multiple immunoSEQ plates. The protocol was immunoSEQ multiplex PCR, while the TCRdb copy is restricted to in-frame clones and leaves out a portion. The data show about 2 million clones, around 96% seen once. To note about this clone: The antigen remains unidentified.

The origin of this receptor is a man aged 18 to 35 in good health. The sample was naive CD8+ T cells sorted from blood. V usage is TRBV6-1 and J usage is TRBJ2-7; D may be TRBD1 (6 bases). CDR3 protein: CASSEGTVSYSYEQYF. DNA for the CDR3: TGTGCCAGCAGTGAAGGGACAGTGTCCTACTCCTACGAGCAGTACTTC.